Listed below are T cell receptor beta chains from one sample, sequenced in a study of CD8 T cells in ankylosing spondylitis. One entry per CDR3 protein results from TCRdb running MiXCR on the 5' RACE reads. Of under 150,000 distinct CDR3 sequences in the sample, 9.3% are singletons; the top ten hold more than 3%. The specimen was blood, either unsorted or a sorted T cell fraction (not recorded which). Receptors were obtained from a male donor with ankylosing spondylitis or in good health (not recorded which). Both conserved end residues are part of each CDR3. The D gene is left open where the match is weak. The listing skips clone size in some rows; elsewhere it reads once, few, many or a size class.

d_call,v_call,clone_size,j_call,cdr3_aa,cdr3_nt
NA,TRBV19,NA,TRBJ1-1,CASSWDTLGTEAFF,TGTGCCAGTAGTTGGGACACTCTGGGCACTGAAGCTTTCTTT
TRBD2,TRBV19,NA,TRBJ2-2,CASRASGRYTGELFF,TGTGCCAGTAGAGCTAGCGGGAGGTACACCGGGGAGCTGTTTTTT
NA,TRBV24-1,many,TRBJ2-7,CATSERGSGTKHEQYF,TGTGCCACCAGTGAGAGGGGGAGCGGGACAAAGCACGAGCAGTACTTC
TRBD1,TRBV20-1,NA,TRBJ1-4,CSARRTGPNEKLFF,TGCAGTGCTAGACGGACAGGGCCAAATGAAAAACTGTTTTTT
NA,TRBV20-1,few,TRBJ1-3,CSARLQGGNTIYF,TGCAGTGCTAGATTACAGGGTGGAAACACCATATATTTT
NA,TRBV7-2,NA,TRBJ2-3,CASSSPGDTQYF,TGTGCCAGCAGCTCCCCGGGGGATACGCAGTATTTT
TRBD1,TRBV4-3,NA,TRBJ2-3,CASSPGQGVSTDTQYF,TGCGCCAGCAGCCCAGGACAGGGGGTGAGCACAGATACGCAGTATTTT
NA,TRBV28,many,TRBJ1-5,CASTLARAPAPPQHF,TGTGCCAGCACACTAGCCCGGGCCCCAGCACCGCCCCAGCATTTT
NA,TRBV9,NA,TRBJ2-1,CASSVETSTHNEQFF,TGTGCCAGCAGCGTAGAAACTAGTACCCACAATGAGCAGTTCTTC
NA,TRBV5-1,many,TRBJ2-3,CASSPHGDTQYF,TGCGCCAGCAGCCCTCATGGAGATACGCAGTATTTT
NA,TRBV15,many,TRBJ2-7,CATSRDMKREPYEQYF,TGTGCCACCAGCAGAGATATGAAGAGGGAACCCTACGAGCAGTACTTC
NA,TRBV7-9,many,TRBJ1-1,CASSLVRGATEAFF,TGTGCCAGCAGCTTAGTGCGGGGAGCCACTGAAGCTTTCTTT
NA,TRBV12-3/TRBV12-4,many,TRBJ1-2,CASSRGSGGGYGYTF,TGTGCCAGCAGTCGTGGTTCTGGGGGCGGCTATGGCTACACCTTC
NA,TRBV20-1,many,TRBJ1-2,CSARDPGVNYGYTF,TGCAGTGCTAGAGATCCAGGGGTGAACTATGGCTACACCTTC
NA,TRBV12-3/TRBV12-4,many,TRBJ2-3,CASRYGPAGDTQYF,TGTGCCAGCAGATACGGACCCGCGGGGGATACGCAGTATTTT
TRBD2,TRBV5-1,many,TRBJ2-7,CASSVLTSGGYEQYF,TGCGCCAGCAGCGTCCTGACTAGCGGGGGATACGAGCAGTACTTC
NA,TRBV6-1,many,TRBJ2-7,CASSSRGGTAFYEQYF,TGTGCCAGCAGTAGCAGGGGGGGGACAGCATTCTACGAGCAGTACTTC
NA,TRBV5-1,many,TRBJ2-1,CARNRSYNEQFF,TGCGCCAGAAACCGTTCCTACAATGAGCAGTTCTTC
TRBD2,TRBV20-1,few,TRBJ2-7,CSARGGLAGPSYEQYF,TGCAGTGCTAGAGGGGGACTAGCGGGGCCCTCCTACGAGCAGTACTTC
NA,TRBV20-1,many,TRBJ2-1,CSASWSNEQFF,TGCAGTGCTAGCTGGAGTAATGAGCAGTTCTTC
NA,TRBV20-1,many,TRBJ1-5,CSARAAFGEPQHF,TGCAGTGCTAGAGCCGCCTTTGGGGAGCCCCAGCATTTT
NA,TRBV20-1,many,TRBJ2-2,CSASKPDRRNTGELFF,TGCAGTGCTAGCAAACCTGACAGGCGGAACACCGGGGAGCTGTTTTTT
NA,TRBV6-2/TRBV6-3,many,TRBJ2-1,CASSYRTGWSRNNEQFF,TGTGCCAGCAGTTACCGAACAGGGTGGTCACGGAACAATGAGCAGTTCTTC
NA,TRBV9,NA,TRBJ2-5,CASSVGALGSETQYF,TGTGCCAGCAGCGTGGGTGCGTTGGGGTCTGAGACCCAGTACTTC
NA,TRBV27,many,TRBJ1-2,CASSLLHNSYGYTF,TGTGCCAGCAGTTTACTCCACAACAGCTATGGCTACACCTTC
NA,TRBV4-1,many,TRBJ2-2,CASSQRAANTGELFF,TGCGCCAGCAGCCAGCGAGCGGCGAACACCGGGGAGCTGTTTTTT
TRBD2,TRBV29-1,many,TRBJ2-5,CSVPASGSETQYF,TGCAGCGTCCCAGCTAGCGGGTCTGAGACCCAGTACTTC
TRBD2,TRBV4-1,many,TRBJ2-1,CASSQKRLLAGRQFF,TGCGCCAGCAGCCAGAAAAGACTACTAGCGGGGCGGCAGTTCTTC
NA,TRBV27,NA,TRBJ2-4,CASSLGHADAKNIQYF,TGTGCCAGCAGTTTAGGCCACGCCGACGCCAAAAACATTCAGTACTTC
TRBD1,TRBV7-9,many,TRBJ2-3,CASSLTGITDTQYF,TGTGCCAGCAGCTTGACAGGGATCACAGATACGCAGTATTTT
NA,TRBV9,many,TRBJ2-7,CASSVGPVIGEQYF,TGTGCCAGCAGCGTAGGGCCAGTCATTGGGGAGCAGTACTTC
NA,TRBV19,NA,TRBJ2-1,CASSIVVRSSYNEQFF,TGTGCCAGTAGTATAGTGGTCAGAAGCTCCTACAATGAGCAGTTCTTC
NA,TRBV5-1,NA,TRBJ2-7,CASSRSGDGEQYF,TGCGCCAGCAGCCGTTCCGGGGATGGGGAGCAGTACTTC
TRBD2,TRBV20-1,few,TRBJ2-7,CSASRSGRGLNSQYF,TGCAGTGCTAGTCGGAGCGGGAGGGGACTCAACTCTCAGTACTTC